This T cell receptor beta chain was identified during a study of blood T cell repertoires in COVID-19. In the original workflow: For nucleated cells, counts were estimated from reference gene primer amplification. Method: immunoSEQ multiplex PCR; TCRdb's copy keeps in-frame clones and lacks some. D and trimming were read from the DNA, whereas the V and J calls and clone size are those reported in that table. Of approximately 200,000 clones in the sample, roughly 94% were seen once. Seattle cases were enrolled at active infection and followed longitudinally. V shed 5 bases, J shed 3 bases, and the junction held 10 bases outside the gene matches. Germline CDR1 SEHNR, CDR2 FQNEAQ (reference sequence). There are 15 residues in the CDR3.

The sequenced sample was peripheral blood. The sequence was obtained from a man aged 25-45 years with COVID-19, enrolled during active disease. The chain uses TRBV7-9 and TRBJ2-7; 7 positions match TRBD1. CDR3 residues: CASSRPGQGVYEQYF. The CDR3 DNA reads TGTGCCAGCAGCCGGCCGGGCCAGGGGGTCTACGAGCAGTACTTC.